These 9 T cell receptor beta chains were all obtained from the same sample, sequenced in a study of T-cell memory formation after mild COVID-19. TCRdb processed the 5' RACE reads anew with MiXCR; each CDR3 protein has one entry. The sample has 300,000 to 350,000 distinct CDR3 sequences, 14% seen once; the top ten hold over 20%. Sequenced sample: PBMCs or a T cell subset sorted from them (not recorded which). Receptors originate from a man between 18 and 35 years old who had mild COVID-19 (a few samples of this study predate the infection). Cell type and time point are not known.

This clonotype was detected only a few times. This sequence joins TRBV7-2 and TRBJ2-3; 10 positions match TRBD2. V gave up 4 bases and J gave up 6 bases; unmatched junction bases: 7. The CDR3 runs to 15 residues. Looked up from germline, CDR1 is SGHTA and CDR2 is FQGNSA. As DNA, the CDR3 is TGTGCCAGCAGCTCAGCAGCGGGGGGGTGGGATACGCAGTATTTT. Amino acids: CASSSAAGGWDTQYF.

This clonotype was counted between two and nine times. This chain joins TRBV6-5 and TRBJ2-2; D is perhaps TRBD2 (5 bases). This CDR3 has 15 amino acids. Between the trimmed V and J ends, which lost 2 bases and 1 base, there was a span of 8 bases. Germline CDR1 is MNHEY and CDR2 is SVGAGI. The CDR3 region has the DNA TGTGCCAGCAGTTACCGGACTCAGAACACCGGGGAGCTGTTTTTT. It translates to CASSYRTQNTGELFF.

This clonotype was detected a few times. The V and J genes are TRBV6-5 and TRBJ1-6, with D unresolved. V was pared by 0 bases and J by 10 bases, with 13 bases between. The V gene's germline CDR1 is MNHEY and CDR2 SVGAGI. This CDR3 contains 15 residues. The CDR3 DNA is TGTGCCAGCAGTTACTCGATCATGGACCCCTCACCCCTCCACTTT. Translated: CASSYSIMDPSPLHF.

There are many counts of this clonotype. The J gene is TRBJ1-5, the V gene TRBV2; no firm D call. There are 13 residues in the CDR3. V gave up 5 bases and J gave up 6 bases, with 11 bases separating them. The germline V gene encodes CDR1 SNHLY and CDR2 FYNNEI. The CDR3, as DNA: TGTGCCAGCAGTCCCCTTGAGCGTCAGCCCCAGCATTTT. Translated: CASSPLERQPQHF.

In this sample, this clonotype turned up a few times. The chain carries TRBV6-1 and TRBJ2-3, with 10 bases matching TRBD2. The CDR3 spans 15 residues. J was trimmed by 4 bases and V by 3 bases; bases with no gene match: 4. Germline loops: CDR1 MNHNS, CDR2 SASEGT. CDR3 sequence (DNA): TGTGCCAGCAGTGATACTAGCGGGGTCCCAGATACGCAGTATTTT. It specifies CASSDTSGVPDTQYF.

This clonotype occurred a few times. The chain joins TRBV21-1 to TRBJ2-1; the table names TRBD1, a call not compared with the DNA. TRBV21-1 is a documented pseudogene. This CDR3 has 14 amino acids. This CDR3 is CASSISGQWPTQFF. For the CDR3, the DNA is TGTGCCAGCAGCATTTCGGGACAGTGGCCGACGCAGTTCTTC.

This sequence joins TRBV7-9 and TRBJ1-4; the D is unclear. The CDR3 is made up of 16 amino acids. The V and J ends lost 2 bases and 8 bases respectively, with 18 bases between them. Germline V gives CDR1 SEHNR, CDR2 FQNEAQ (reference sequence). CDR3 in amino acids: CASSLFGEGGDEKLFF. The CDR3 coding sequence is TGTGCCAGCAGCTTATTTGGGGAGGGTGGCGACGAAAAACTGTTTTTT.

This chain uses TRBV7-2 with TRBJ1-2; D gene unclear. The CDR3 is 13 residues long. Germline V lookup: CDR1 SGHTA, CDR2 FQGNSA. Trimming pared 1 base from V and 8 bases from J, leaving 11 bases between. The CDR3: CASSLEGRSGYTF. CDR3 nucleotides: TGTGCCAGCAGCTTAGAGGGTCGGAGCGGCTACACCTTC.

This clonotype showed up many times. The chain recombines TRBV15 with TRBJ2-4, with D maybe TRBD1 (6 bases). Per germline, CDR1 LNHNV and CDR2 YYDKDF (reference sequence). CDR3 size: 14 residues. The V end was cut by 1 base, the J end by 6 bases, with 10 bases between. CDR3 amino acids: CATSRVKDRNIQYF. The CDR3 bases are TGTGCCACCAGCAGAGTTAAGGACAGAAACATTCAGTACTTC.